This record concerns one T cell receptor beta chain sequence. Indicated treatment: around 19 received Ad26.COV2.S at low or high dose, single or two shots; several received placebo; per-sample allocation not given. At day 63 after the first vaccine or placebo injection, samples were drawn. The source of the sample is a study of Ad26.COV2.S vaccination and SARS-CoV-2 variants. The CDR3 has 18 amino acids. Trimming removed 3 bases from V and 0 bases from J; junction bases left unmatched: 9. Germline V gene lookup returns CDR1 SEHNR and CDR2 FQNEAQ (reference sequence). Profiling relied on immunoSEQ multiplex PCR, and the TCRdb table lists in-frame clones only, not all of them. This repertoire shows 300,000 to 400,000 clones, about 89% found once; its top ten account for approximately 5%.

The sequence was collected from a person between 18 and 59 years old who received the Ad26.COV2.S COVID-19 vaccine or a placebo. The sample here was peripheral blood, taken in a trial of Ad26.COV2.S vaccine versus placebo. J is TRBJ2-4 and V is TRBV7-9; 9 bases align to TRBD2. The chain's CDR3 is CASSFSGGRALAKNIQYF. In DNA form, the CDR3 reads TGTGCCAGCAGCTTCAGCGGGGGGCGAGCGCTAGCCAAAAACATTCAGTACTTC.